Below, one TCR beta chain is given with its context. Its cognate antigen is unknown. TCRdb's copy holds only in-frame clones and misses some; the assay was immunoSEQ multiplex PCR. This repertoire shows roughly 140,000 clones, 85% to 95% found once; its top ten account for 10% to 15%. The entry originates in a study of T cell responses to AZD1222 COVID-19 vaccine. Study outcomes and limitations: Nearly half of unique spike-specific TCRs reportedly avoided B.1.351 and B.1.1.7 mutated regions. Females made up more of the donors, who were largely white British, and clonal diversity may have come out too low. Seropositive AZD1222 recipients at baseline numbered only 5 or 6. Repertoires were obtained solely post-peak T cell response.

Germline values: CDR1 MDHEN, CDR2 SYDVKM. Deletions cut 7 bases from V and 4 bases from J, with 16 bases between. This CDR3 has 14 amino acids. The gene calls are TRBV28 and TRBJ1-2; no firm D call. The sequenced sample was peripheral blood, obtained after recovery from COVID-19. This TCR came from an adult who had recovered from COVID-19. This CDR3 reads CASTESGLLYGYTF. Written as DNA, the CDR3 is TGTGCCAGCACCGAATCCGGCCTCCTCTATGGCTACACCTTC.